These T cell receptor beta chains were read from a single sample in a study of cytomegalovirus exposure and HLA in healthy donors. The assay was immunoSEQ multiplex PCR, and TCRdb's table has in-frame clones only and misses some. This sample carries about 160,000 clones, under 90% of them seen once, and the ten largest clones take about a tenth. The sample taken for sequencing was PBMCs. All receptors derive from a woman under 30 in good health and CMV-seropositive. The conserved cysteine and the conserved F or W are not part of the CDR3 here.

TRBV5-1,TRBJ1-2,ASSATGDGVNYGYT
TRBV18,TRBJ1-5,ASSVDRDQPQH
TRBV7-9,TRBJ1-4,ASSWEGNEKLF
TRBV19,TRBJ2-1,ASCPDWGEQF
TRBV30,TRBJ2-6,AWSHKELLSLRGANVLT
TRBV18,TRBJ1-2,ASSQGDRANYGYT
TRBV2,TRBJ2-3,ASSPLADSTDTQY
TRBV7-8,TRBJ1-2,ASSPDRWVGYT
TRBV11-1,TRBJ2-1,ASSNPGLAYNEQF
TRBV7-8,TRBJ2-7,ASSLVRVGGPIYEQY
TRBV27,TRBJ2-6,ASSFPGANVLT
TRBV5-4,TRBJ2-1,ASSLVNRAFNEQF
TRBV9,TRBJ2-3,ASSQRGGGTDTQY
TRBV11-3,TRBJ2-7,ASSYGTSGRYEQY
TRBV6-5,TRBJ2-2,ASRGSVNTGELF
TRBV30,TRBJ2-7,AWRRQGGYEQY
TRBV7-3,TRBJ2-2,ASSLMSASGATGELF
TRBV4-1,TRBJ2-1,ASSQDQTSGVYNEQF
TRBV29-1,TRBJ2-3,SVRHLVTDTQY
TRBV5-1,TRBJ2-7,ASSLLAGSTYEQY
TRBV2,TRBJ2-2,ASRRLENTGELF
TRBV9,TRBJ2-1,ASSVDGGTYNEQF
TRBV7-9,TRBJ2-7,ASSPGAYEQY
TRBV29-1,TRBJ1-1,SALDRNTEAF
TRBV5-4,TRBJ2-1,ASSVRLLPYNEQF
TRBV6-4,TRBJ1-1,ASSESSGTEAF
TRBV7-9,TRBJ2-1,ASSLVWDRANNEQF
TRBV18,TRBJ2-1,ASSPSQGAHPVYNEQF
TRBV30,TRBJ2-5,AWNGQGGLETQY
TRBV2,TRBJ1-5,ASSAGFQPQH
TRBV6-6,TRBJ1-5,ASSPGTVRIRRPQH
TRBV7-6,TRBJ1-3,ASSPMDRGVSGNTIY
TRBV5-4,TRBJ2-1,ASSRRGGQYNEQF
TRBV7-8,TRBJ2-7,ASSLVVISTYEQY
TRBV11-3,TRBJ1-1,ASSQRRILTEAF
TRBV5-1,TRBJ2-2,ASSLTSGRLGGELF
TRBV15,TRBJ2-7,ATSERAGRPYEQY
TRBV20-1,TRBJ2-1,SASRSEQF
TRBV6-5,TRBJ1-2,ASGSAGDYGYT
TRBV30,TRBJ2-3,AWSVPRQGKDTQY
TRBV2,TRBJ2-1,ASSAISGATEQF
TRBV2,TRBJ2-7,ADRLASEQY
TRBV6-4,TRBJ2-1,ASSDGTSGSDEQF